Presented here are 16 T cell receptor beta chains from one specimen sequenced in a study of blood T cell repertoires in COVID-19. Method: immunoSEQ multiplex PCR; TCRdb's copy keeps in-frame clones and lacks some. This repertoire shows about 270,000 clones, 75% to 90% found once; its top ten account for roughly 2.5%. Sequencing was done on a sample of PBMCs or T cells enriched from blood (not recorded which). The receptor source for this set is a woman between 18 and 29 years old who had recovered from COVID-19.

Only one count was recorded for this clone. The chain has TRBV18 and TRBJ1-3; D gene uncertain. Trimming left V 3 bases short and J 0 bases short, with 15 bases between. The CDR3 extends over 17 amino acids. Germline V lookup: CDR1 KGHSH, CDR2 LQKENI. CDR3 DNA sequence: TGTGCCAGCTCACCCTTGGCAGTAGACTCCTCTGGAAACACCATATATTTT. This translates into CASSPLAVDSSGNTIYF.

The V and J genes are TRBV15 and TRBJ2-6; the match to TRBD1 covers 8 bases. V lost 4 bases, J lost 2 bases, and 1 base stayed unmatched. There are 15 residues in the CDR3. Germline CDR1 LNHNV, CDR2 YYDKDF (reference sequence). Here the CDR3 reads CATSTGGAGANVLTF. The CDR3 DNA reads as TGTGCCACCAGCACAGGGGGCGCTGGGGCCAACGTCCTGACTTTC.

CDR3 protein: CASTDEVDQPQHF. CDR3 sequence (DNA): TGTGCCAGCACCGATGAGGTGGATCAGCCCCAGCATTTT. The chain has TRBV2 and TRBJ1-5, with D unclear. The germline V and J ends were trimmed by 7 bases and 5 bases, with 12 bases remaining between them. CDR3 length: 13 amino acids. CDR1 is SNHLY, CDR2 FYNNEI, per germline.

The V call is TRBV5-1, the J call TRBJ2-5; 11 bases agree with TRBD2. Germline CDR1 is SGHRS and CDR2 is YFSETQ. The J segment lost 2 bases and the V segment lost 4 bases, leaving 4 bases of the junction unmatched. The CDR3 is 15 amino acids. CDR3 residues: CASSPLAGGQETQYF. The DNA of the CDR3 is TGCGCCAGCAGCCCCCTAGCGGGGGGACAAGAGACCCAGTACTTC.

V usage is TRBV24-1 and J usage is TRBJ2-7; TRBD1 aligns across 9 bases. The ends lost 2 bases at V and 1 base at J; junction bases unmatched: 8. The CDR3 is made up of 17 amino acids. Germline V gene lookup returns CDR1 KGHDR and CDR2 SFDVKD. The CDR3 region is CATSDSIAQGASYEQYF. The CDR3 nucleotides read TGTGCCACCAGTGATTCGATTGCACAGGGGGCGTCCTACGAGCAGTACTTC.

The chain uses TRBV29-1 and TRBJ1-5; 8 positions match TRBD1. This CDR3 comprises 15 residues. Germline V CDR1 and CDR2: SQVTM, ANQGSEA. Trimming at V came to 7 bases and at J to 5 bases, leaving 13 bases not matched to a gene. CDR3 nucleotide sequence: TGCAGCGCCAAAGGACCAGGGGGCGCGGATCAGCCCCAGCATTTT. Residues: CSAKGPGGADQPQHF.

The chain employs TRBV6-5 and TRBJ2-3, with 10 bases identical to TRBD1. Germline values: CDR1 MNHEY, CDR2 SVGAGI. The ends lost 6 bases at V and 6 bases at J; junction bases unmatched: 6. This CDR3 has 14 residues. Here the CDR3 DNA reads TGTGCCAGCAGCTCAGACAGGGGGCGGGATACGCAGTATTTT. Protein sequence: CASSSDRGRDTQYF.

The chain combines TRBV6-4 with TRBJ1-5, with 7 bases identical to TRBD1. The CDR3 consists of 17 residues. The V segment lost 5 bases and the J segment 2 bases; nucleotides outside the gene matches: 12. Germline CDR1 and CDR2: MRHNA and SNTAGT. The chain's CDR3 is CASSPPGQPLGNQPQHF. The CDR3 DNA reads TGTGCCAGCAGTCCGCCGGGACAGCCCTTAGGCAATCAGCCCCAGCATTTT.

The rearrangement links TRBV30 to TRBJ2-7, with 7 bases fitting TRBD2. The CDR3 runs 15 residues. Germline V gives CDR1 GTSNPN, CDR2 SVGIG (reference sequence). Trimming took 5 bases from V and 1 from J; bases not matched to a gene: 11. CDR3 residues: CAWESDSGLSYEQYF. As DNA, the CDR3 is TGTGCCTGGGAATCGGATAGCGGGTTATCCTACGAGCAGTACTTC.

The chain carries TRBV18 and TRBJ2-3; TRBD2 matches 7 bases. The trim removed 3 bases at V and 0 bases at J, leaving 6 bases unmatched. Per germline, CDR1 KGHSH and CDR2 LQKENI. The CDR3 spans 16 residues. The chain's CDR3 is CASSPPGGTSTDTQYF. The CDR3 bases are TGTGCCAGCTCACCGCCCGGGGGGACCAGCACAGATACGCAGTATTTT.

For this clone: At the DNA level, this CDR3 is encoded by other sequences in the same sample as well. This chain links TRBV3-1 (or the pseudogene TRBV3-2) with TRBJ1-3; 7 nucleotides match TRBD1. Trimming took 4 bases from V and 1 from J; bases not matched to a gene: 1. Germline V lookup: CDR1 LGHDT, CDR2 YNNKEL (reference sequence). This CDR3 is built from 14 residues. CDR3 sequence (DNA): TGTGCCAGCAGCCCCAGGGGGTCTGGAAACACCATATATTTT. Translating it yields CASSPRGSGNTIYF.

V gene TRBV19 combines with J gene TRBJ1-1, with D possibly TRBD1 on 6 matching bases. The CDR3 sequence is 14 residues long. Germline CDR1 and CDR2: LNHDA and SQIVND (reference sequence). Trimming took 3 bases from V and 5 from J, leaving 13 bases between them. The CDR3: CASSIFRGRTEAFF. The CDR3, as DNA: TGTGCCAGTAGTATTTTCAGGGGACGAACTGAAGCTTTCTTT.

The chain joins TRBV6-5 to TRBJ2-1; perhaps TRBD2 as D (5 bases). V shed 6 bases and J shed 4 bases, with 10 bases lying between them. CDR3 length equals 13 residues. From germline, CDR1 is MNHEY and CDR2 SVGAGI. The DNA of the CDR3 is TGTGCCAGCAGCGGGATTGGGTACAATGAGCAGTTCTTC. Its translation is CASSGIGYNEQFF.

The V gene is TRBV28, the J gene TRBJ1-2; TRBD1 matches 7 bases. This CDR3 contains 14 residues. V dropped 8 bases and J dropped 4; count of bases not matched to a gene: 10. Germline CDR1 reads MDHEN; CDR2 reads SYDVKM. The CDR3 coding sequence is TGTGCCAGCCTGGAGGGGGCGCGAGTCTATGGCTACACCTTC. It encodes CASLEGARVYGYTF.

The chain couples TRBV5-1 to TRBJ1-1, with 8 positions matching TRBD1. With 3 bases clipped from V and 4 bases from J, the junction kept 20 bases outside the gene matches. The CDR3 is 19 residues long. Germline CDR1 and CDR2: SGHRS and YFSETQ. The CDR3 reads CASSSDGQGWGLGGTEAFF. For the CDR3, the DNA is TGCGCCAGCAGCTCCGACGGACAGGGTTGGGGGCTTGGGGGCACTGAAGCTTTCTTT.

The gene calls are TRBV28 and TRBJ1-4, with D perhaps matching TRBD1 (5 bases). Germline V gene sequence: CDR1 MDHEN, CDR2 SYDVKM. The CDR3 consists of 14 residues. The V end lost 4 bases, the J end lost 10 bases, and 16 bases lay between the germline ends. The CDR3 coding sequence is TGTGCCAGCAGTTCGAATCCAGGGTCAGGAAAACTGTTTTTT. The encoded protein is CASSSNPGSGKLFF.